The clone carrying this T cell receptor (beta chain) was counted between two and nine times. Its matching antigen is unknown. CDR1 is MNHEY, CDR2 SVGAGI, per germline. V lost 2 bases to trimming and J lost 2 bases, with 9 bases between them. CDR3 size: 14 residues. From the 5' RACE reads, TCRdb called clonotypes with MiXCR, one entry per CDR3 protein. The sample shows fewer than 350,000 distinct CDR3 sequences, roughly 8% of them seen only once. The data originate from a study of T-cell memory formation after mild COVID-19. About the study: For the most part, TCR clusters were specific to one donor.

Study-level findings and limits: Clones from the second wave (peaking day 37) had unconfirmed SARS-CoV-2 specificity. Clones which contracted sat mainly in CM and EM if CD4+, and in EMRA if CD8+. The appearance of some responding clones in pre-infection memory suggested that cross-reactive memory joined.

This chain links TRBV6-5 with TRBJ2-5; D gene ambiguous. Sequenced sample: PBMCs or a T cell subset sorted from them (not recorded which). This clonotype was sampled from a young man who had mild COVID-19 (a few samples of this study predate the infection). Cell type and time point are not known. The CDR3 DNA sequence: TGTGCCAGCAGTTACATGGGTTTTCAAGAGACCCAGTACTTC. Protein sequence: CASSYMGFQETQYF.